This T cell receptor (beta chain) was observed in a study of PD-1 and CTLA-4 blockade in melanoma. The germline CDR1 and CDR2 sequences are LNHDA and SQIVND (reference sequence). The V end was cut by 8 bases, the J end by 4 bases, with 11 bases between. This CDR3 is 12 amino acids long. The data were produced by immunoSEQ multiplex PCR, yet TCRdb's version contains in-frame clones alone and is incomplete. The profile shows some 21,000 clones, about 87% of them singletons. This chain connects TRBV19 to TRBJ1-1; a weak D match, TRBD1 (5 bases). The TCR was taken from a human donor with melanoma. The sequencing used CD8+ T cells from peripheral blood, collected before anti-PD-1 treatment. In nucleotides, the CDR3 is TGTGCCAGTTACAAGGGGTTCACTGAAGCTTTCTTT. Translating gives CASYKGFTEAFF.